Following are 12 T cell receptor beta chains from one sample sequenced in a study of read filtering for tumor transcriptome and immune sequencing. The library was built from 400 ng RNA with molecular barcoded adaptors for alpha/delta and beta/gamma chains. TCRdb itself ran the reads through MiXCR, one entry per CDR3 protein. The sample includes 48,000 or so distinct CDR3 sequences, around 20% of them seen just once. Specimen: a population of CD138-negative cells sorted from bone marrow. These receptors were obtained from a donor at least 40 years old with multiple myeloma.

The rearrangement links TRBV5-1 to TRBJ1-2; TRBD1 matches at 7 bases. The CDR3 contains 14 residues. V was pared by 0 bases and J by 7 bases, with 6 bases of the junction left unmatched. Germline assignment: CDR1 SGHRS and CDR2 YFSETQ. CDR3 residues: CASSLEQGSPGYTF. For the CDR3, the DNA is TGCGCCAGCAGCTTGGAACAGGGGTCCCCTGGCTACACCTTC. Full variable domain (missing parts from reference TRBV5-1 and TRBJ1-2): KAGVTQTPRYLIKTRGQQVTLSCSPISGHRSVSWYQQTPGQGLQFLFEYFSETQRNKGNFPGRFSGRQFSNSRSEMNVSTLELGDSALYLCASSLEQGSPGYTFGSGTRLTVV.

The chain has TRBV3-1 and TRBJ1-1; D may be TRBD1 (5 bases). Trimming shortened V by 0 bases and J by 0 bases, and 17 bases separated the two germline ends. The CDR3 totals 18 residues. Looked up from germline, CDR1 is LGHDT and CDR2 is YNNKEL (reference sequence). The CDR3 is CASSQDRMSGRMNTEAFF. In nucleotides, the CDR3 is TGTGCCAGCAGCCAAGATCGTATGTCGGGACGGATGAACACTGAAGCTTTCTTT.

This clonotype appeared many times. The gene calls are TRBV29-1 and TRBJ2-1, with 9 bases aligning to TRBD2. Looked up from germline, CDR1 is SQVTM and CDR2 is ANQGSEA. The CDR3 totals 14 residues. Trimming took 8 bases from V and 0 from J; bases not matched to a gene: 5. CDR3 sequence reads: CSWREGVSYNEQFF. The CDR3 DNA is TGCAGCTGGCGGGAGGGGGTCTCCTACAATGAGCAGTTCTTC.

The chain recombines TRBV20-1 with TRBJ2-7; TRBD1 matches at 11 bases. CDR1 and CDR2 from the germline V gene are DFQATT and SNEGSKA (reference sequence). V shed 5 bases and J 3 bases; nucleotides not matched to a gene: 9. The CDR3 runs 15 residues. This chain's CDR3 is CSALQPGQGVYEQYF. The CDR3 nucleotides are TGCAGTGCTCTTCAACCGGGACAGGGGGTCTACGAGCAGTACTTC.

The chain employs TRBV24-1 and TRBJ2-6, with TRBD1 matching 10 bases. The germline CDR1 and CDR2 sequences are KGHDR and SFDVKD. Germline trimming cut 5 bases from V and 0 bases from J; bases unmatched to any gene: 9. The CDR3 runs to 19 residues. The CDR3 sequence: CATSARGTGATSGANVLTF. DNA of the CDR3: TGTGCCACCAGTGCAAGGGGGACAGGGGCCACCTCTGGGGCCAACGTCCTGACTTTC.

Note on this clonotype: This may be a read error: a much more frequent sequence differs by one nucleotide. V gene TRBV4-2 combines with J gene TRBJ2-2, with 10 bases aligning to TRBD2. V was pared by 5 bases and J by 7 bases, with 13 bases of the junction left unmatched. Germline V gene lookup returns CDR1 LGHNA and CDR2 YNFKEQ. The CDR3 runs to 17 residues. CDR3 region: CASSIEGTSGTVGELFF. CDR3 bases: TGTGCCAGCAGCATAGAGGGTACTAGCGGGACGGTCGGGGAGCTGTTTTTT.

This clonotype came up many times. This sequence joins TRBV5-6 and TRBJ2-1; 8 positions match TRBD1. Germline CDR1 is SGHDT and CDR2 is YYEEEE. The V segment lost 4 bases and the J segment 7 bases; nucleotides outside the gene matches: 10. CDR3 length equals 15 residues. CDR3 DNA sequence: TGTGCCAGCAGCGCAACAGGGGGTTTTTGGAATGAGCAGTTCTTC. Its translation is CASSATGGFWNEQFF.

A note on this clonotype: No conserved phenylalanine or tryptophan is present at the end of the CDR3, so a read error is the likely explanation. This rearrangement joins TRBV5-1 to TRBJ2-6; D is ambiguous. Germline V CDR1 and CDR2: SGHRS, YFSETQ. The CDR3 is 17 residues long. CDR3 sequence: CVSSRETAWSGANVLTL. CDR3 DNA sequence: TGCGTCAGCAGTCGCGAAACAGCCTGGTCTGGGGCCAACGTCCTGACTCTC.

This clonotype was seen ten or more times. The chain is built from TRBV6-2 or TRBV6-3 and TRBJ2-1, with TRBD2 matching 8 bases. V gave up 7 bases and J gave up 8 bases; unmatched junction bases: 25. Looked up from germline, CDR1 is MNHEY and CDR2 is SVGEGT. This CDR3 has 19 amino acids. The CDR3 bases are TGTGCCAGCAACCTGGACTGGCGGGAGGCCCAAGGTGTAGGCTATGAGCAGTTCTTC. This sequence encodes CASNLDWREAQGVGYEQFF.

This clonotype is medium-sized (0.01 to 0.1%). This chain joins TRBV5-1 and TRBJ2-1; TRBD2 matches at 11 bases. The CDR3 consists of 17 residues. With 0 bases clipped from V and 4 bases from J, the junction kept 6 bases outside the gene matches. The germline gives CDR1 SGHRS, CDR2 YFSETQ. DNA of the CDR3: TGCGCCAGCAGCTTGGCCCTGACTAGCGGGATGTACAATGAGCAGTTCTTC. Protein: CASSLALTSGMYNEQFF.

Comment on this clonotype: A read error may produce the germline difference seen at one junction end. The chain couples TRBV11-1 to TRBJ2-1, with a possible D match to TRBD1 (6 bases). This CDR3 spans 16 amino acids. Germline V gene lookup returns CDR1 SGHAT and CDR2 FQDESV (reference sequence). CDR3 loop: CASSLAHRSWDNEQSF. The DNA of the CDR3 is TGTGCCAGCAGCTTAGCGCACAGGTCTTGGGACAATGAGCAGTCCTTC. Using reference TRBV11-1 and TRBJ2-1 for the parts outside the CDR3, the full variable domain is EAEVAQSPRYKITEKSQAVAFWCDPISGHATLYWYRQILGQGPELLVQFQDESVVDDSQLPKDRFSAERLKGVDSTLKIQPAELGDSAMYLCASSLAHRSWDNEQSFGPGTRLTVL.

This clonotype was observed many times. The chain links TRBV2 to TRBJ2-7; a possible D gene is TRBD1 (5 bases). The CDR3 is 11 amino acids. The germline gives CDR1 SNHLY, CDR2 FYNNEI. Trimming removed 8 bases at V and 3 bases at J, with 8 bases between. CDR3 sequence: CASRTSYEQYF. The CDR3, as DNA: TGTGCCAGCCGGACAAGCTACGAGCAGTACTTC.